This T cell receptor beta chain was profiled in a study of blood T cell repertoires in COVID-19. The V gene end was trimmed by 6 bases and the J gene end by 6 bases; junction bases not matched to a gene: 18. Germline assignment: CDR1 MNHEY and CDR2 SVGEGT. CDR3 size: 18 residues. TCRdb's table, derived via immunoSEQ multiplex PCR, lists solely in-frame clones and lacks some. Of approximately 220,000 clones listed, roughly 89% are singletons. Participant-given clinical history determined each cohort assignment. Specimen: PBMCs or T cells enriched from blood (not recorded which). V and J are TRBV6-2 or TRBV6-3 and TRBJ1-4, with 8 bases aligning to TRBD1. The source of this sequence is a man younger than 40 who had been exposed to COVID-19. The CDR3 reads CASSSGRLTGTGDEKLFF. The CDR3 region has the DNA TGTGCCAGCAGCAGCGGAAGGTTGACCGGGACAGGTGATGAAAAACTGTTTTTT.